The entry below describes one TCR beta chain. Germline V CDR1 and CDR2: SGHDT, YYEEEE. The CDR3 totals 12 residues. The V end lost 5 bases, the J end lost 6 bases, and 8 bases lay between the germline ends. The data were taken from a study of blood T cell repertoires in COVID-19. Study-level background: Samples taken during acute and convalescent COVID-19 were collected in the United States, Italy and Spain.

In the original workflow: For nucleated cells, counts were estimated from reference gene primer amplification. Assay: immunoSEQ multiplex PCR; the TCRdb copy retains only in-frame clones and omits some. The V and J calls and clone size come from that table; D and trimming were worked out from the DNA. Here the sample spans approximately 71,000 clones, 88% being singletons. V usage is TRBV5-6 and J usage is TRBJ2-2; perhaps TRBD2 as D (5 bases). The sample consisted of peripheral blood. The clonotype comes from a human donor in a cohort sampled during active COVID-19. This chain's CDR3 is CASSWGAGELFF. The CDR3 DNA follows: TGTGCCAGCAGTTGGGGAGCCGGGGAGCTGTTTTTT.